The 23 T cell receptor beta chains below come from one sample, sequenced in a study of post-analysis software for immune sequencing data. Study observations and caveats: The five TRBV segments detected at higher frequency in patients than in controls included TRBV5-6, TRBV5-1 and TRBV20-1.

No antigens are known for them. Unique molecular identifiers were present in the TCR beta cDNA libraries. MiXCR, applied by TCRdb to the PCR reads, yields one record per CDR3 protein. Among 650,000 to 900,000 distinct CDR3 sequences listed, about 45% were seen once. Sequencing was carried out using blood. Receptors were obtained from a girl aged 10-17 years with multiple sclerosis.

The CDR3 is CATGEATEETQYF. The CDR3 nucleotides read TGTGCCACCGGTGAGGCAACGGAAGAGACCCAGTACTTC. This sequence joins TRBV15 and TRBJ2-5; D ambiguous. The V gene's germline CDR1 is LNHNV and CDR2 YYDKDF (reference sequence). The CDR3 consists of 13 residues. V was pared by 8 bases and J by 3 bases, with 13 bases between.

This clonotype was counted a few times. The chain joins TRBV12-3 or TRBV12-4 to TRBJ1-2; D is ambiguous. The CDR3 is 14 residues long. V was pared by 7 bases and J by 2 bases, with 14 bases between. CDR3 protein: CASTSWSGNYGYTF. The CDR3 DNA reads TGTGCCAGCACATCCTGGTCGGGGAACTATGGCTACACCTTC.

The chain couples TRBV28 to TRBJ2-7; possible D gene TRBD1, 6 bases. The J call is in doubt because the DNA end fits TRBJ2-5 better. Germline-derived CDR1 and CDR2 are MDHEN and SYDVKM. The CDR3 covers 14 residues. The CDR3 here is CASSPTGLRETQYF. The CDR3 region has the DNA TGTGCCAGCAGTCCAACAGGGTTACGCGAGACCCAGTACTTC.

In DNA, the CDR3 is TGTGCCACCAGCAGAGATCAGGGGCGAAGGGCCAACGTCCTGACTTTC. Protein sequence: CATSRDQGRRANVLTF. The chain links TRBV15 to TRBJ2-6; D perhaps matches TRBD1 (6 bases). With 0 bases removed from V and 5 bases from J, the gap between germline ends came to 11 bases. Germline V gene data show CDR1 as LNHNV and CDR2 as YYDKDF (reference sequence). This CDR3 is 16 amino acids long.

V usage is TRBV12-3 or TRBV12-4 and J usage is TRBJ1-5; no clear D. Trimming pared 2 bases from V and 0 bases from J, leaving 8 bases between. This CDR3 spans 15 amino acids. Written as DNA, the CDR3 is TGTGCCAGCAGTTTATCGGCAGCTAGCAATCAGCCCCAGCATTTT. Encoded protein: CASSLSAASNQPQHF.

The J gene is TRBJ2-5, the V gene TRBV28; D is uncertain. The V gene's germline CDR1 is MDHEN and CDR2 SYDVKM. The V gene lost 3 bases and the J gene lost 1 base, with 12 bases spanning the gap. The CDR3 covers 15 residues. CDR3 amino acids: CASSLGRRTQETQYF. In DNA, the CDR3 is TGTGCCAGCAGTTTGGGCCGACGTACCCAAGAGACCCAGTACTTC.

The chain employs TRBV6-1 and TRBJ1-5; TRBD1 might be the D (6 bases). The CDR3 spans 15 residues. Germline V gene sequence: CDR1 MNHNS, CDR2 SASEGT. V lost 3 bases and J lost 3, with 12 bases in between. CDR3 amino acids: CASSDTGYDNQPQHF. The DNA for the CDR3 is TGTGCCAGCAGTGACACAGGGTATGACAATCAGCCCCAGCATTTT.

Only a few counts were recorded for this clonotype. This chain joins TRBV9 and TRBJ1-2, with 8 nucleotides matching TRBD1. With 3 bases clipped from V and 3 bases from J, the junction kept 7 bases outside the gene matches. In germline, CDR1 is SGDLS, CDR2 YYNGEE. The CDR3 is 15 amino acids. The CDR3 DNA reads as TGTGCCAGCAGCGCACCCAGGGGGCGCGACTATGGCTACACCTTC. It encodes CASSAPRGRDYGYTF.

The chain uses TRBV12-3 or TRBV12-4 and TRBJ2-1; TRBD1 matches at 7 bases. V shed 6 bases, J shed 7 bases, and the junction held 15 bases outside the gene matches. The CDR3 is 16 amino acids. The chain's CDR3 is CASSQSDVTGRNEQFF. The DNA for the CDR3 is TGTGCCAGCAGCCAAAGCGACGTGACAGGGCGGAATGAGCAGTTCTTC.

The CDR3 region has the DNA TGTGCCAGCAGCCGCCCCTCTGACTGGCCGCGTGGCGATACGCAGTATTTT. The encoded protein is CASSRPSDWPRGDTQYF. The chain links TRBV5-6 to TRBJ2-3; D is uncertain. CDR1 SGHDT and CDR2 YYEEEE come from the germline V gene. Trimming took off 4 bases at V and 6 bases at J, with 24 bases between the two ends. The CDR3 loop spans 17 amino acids.

V and J are TRBV21-1 and TRBJ2-1; no DNA check was done on the table's D call, TRBD2. TRBV21-1 has pseudogene status. The CDR3 is 17 amino acids. The CDR3 loop reads CASSKALREGLFNEQFF. The DNA of the CDR3 is TGTGCCAGCAGCAAAGCGCTGCGGGAGGGCCTTTTCAATGAGCAGTTCTTC.

V is TRBV20-1 and J is TRBJ2-2; D call uncertain. Germline V CDR1 and CDR2: DFQATT, SNEGSKA (reference sequence). Trimming stripped 3 bases from V and 9 bases from J, with 11 bases between. The CDR3 sequence is 12 residues long. The CDR3 nucleotides are TGCAGTGCTAGCGTGGGCGGTTGGGAGCTGTTTTTT. Its translation: CSASVGGWELFF.

This chain links TRBV9 with TRBJ2-1; 7 nucleotides align to TRBD2. The V and J ends lost 4 bases and 2 bases, in that order; junction bases with no gene match: 9. Germline assignment: CDR1 SGDLS and CDR2 YYNGEE. This CDR3 has 16 residues. CDR3 in amino acids: CASSPSPGLTYNEQFF. As DNA, the CDR3 is TGTGCCAGCAGCCCCTCTCCGGGACTAACCTACAATGAGCAGTTCTTC.

This CDR3 reads CASSLIFGKGGMNTEAFF. The CDR3 nucleotides read TGTGCCAGCAGTTTAATCTTTGGAAAGGGGGGTATGAACACTGAAGCTTTCTTT. The J gene is TRBJ1-1, the V gene TRBV12-3 or TRBV12-4; tentative D call: TRBD1 (6 bases). The V and J ends lost 2 bases and 0 bases respectively, with 19 bases between them. This CDR3 has 18 amino acids.

This chain joins TRBV29-1 and TRBJ2-3; 8 bases map to TRBD2. CDR3 length: 11 amino acids. Germline values: CDR1 SQVTM, CDR2 ANQGSEA. V trimming: 7 bases; J trimming: 12 bases; junction bases outside the gene matches: 9. As DNA, the CDR3 is TGCAGCGAGGGGACGGGAGGGCTTCAGTATTTT. This translates into CSEGTGGLQYF.

The V and J genes are TRBV20-1 and TRBJ2-3, with a weak D call TRBD2 (5 bases). The CDR3 totals 14 residues. In germline, CDR1 is DFQATT, CDR2 SNEGSKA (reference sequence). This CDR3 reads CSAASLASTDTQYF. The CDR3 DNA follows: TGCAGCGCGGCAAGTCTAGCTAGCACAGATACGCAGTATTTT.

This chain connects TRBV3-1 to TRBJ2-5, with D maybe TRBD2 (5 bases). The CDR3 runs 17 residues. V was cut by 3 bases and J by 1 base, with 18 bases left in between. Germline V gives CDR1 LGHDT, CDR2 YNNKEL (reference sequence). CDR3 loop: CASSHQFIAGLQETQYF. The CDR3 bases are TGTGCCAGCAGCCATCAGTTTATTGCGGGCCTCCAAGAGACCCAGTACTTC.

The chain carries TRBV6-2 or TRBV6-3 and TRBJ2-1; unclear D gene. V was clipped by 4 bases and J by 2 bases, with 9 bases between them. CDR3 size: 14 residues. Germline CDR1 reads MNHEY; CDR2 reads SVGEGT. The CDR3 loop is CASSWTATYNEQFF. In nucleotides, the CDR3 is TGTGCCAGCAGTTGGACGGCAACCTACAATGAGCAGTTCTTC.

Turning to this clonotype: A much larger clone lies a single base off, so this may be a read error. No conserved phenylalanine or tryptophan is present at the end of the CDR3, so a read error is the likely explanation. V is TRBV7-6 and J is TRBJ2-3, with 7 bases identical to TRBD2. The CDR3 has 15 residues. V lost 3 bases to trimming and J lost 2 bases; unmatched junction nucleotides: 5. CDR1 SGHVS and CDR2 FNYEAQ come from the germline V gene. CDR3 in DNA: TGTGCCAGCAGCTTTGGGGGAGGGAACACAGATACGCAGTATTGT. As protein: CASSFGGGNTDTQYC.

The rearrangement uses TRBV28 and TRBJ1-1; TRBD1 might be the D (6 bases). CDR1 is MDHEN and CDR2 is SYDVKM in the germline V gene. This CDR3 has 13 residues. The V end was cut by 3 bases, the J end by 4 bases, with 9 bases between. The CDR3 loop reads CASSFQGPTEAFF. CDR3 DNA sequence: TGTGCCAGCAGTTTCCAGGGGCCCACTGAAGCTTTCTTT.

The chain recombines TRBV20-1 with TRBJ1-5; 9 positions agree with TRBD1. V was pared by 4 bases and J by 5 bases, with 9 bases of the junction left unmatched. Germline values: CDR1 DFQATT, CDR2 SNEGSKA (reference sequence). There are 15 residues in the CDR3. This CDR3 reads CSATSPRTGDQPQHF. The CDR3 DNA reads TGCAGTGCTACCTCTCCGCGGACAGGGGATCAGCCCCAGCATTTT.

The rearrangement links TRBV9 to TRBJ2-5; possible D gene TRBD2, 5 bases. Germline loops: CDR1 SGDLS, CDR2 YYNGEE. V was trimmed by 2 bases and J by 2 bases, leaving 16 bases between them. The CDR3 is made up of 16 amino acids. CDR3 bases: TGTGCCAGCAGCGTTTCCTCGGGGATTTTTCAAGAGACCCAGTACTTC. It yields the protein CASSVSSGIFQETQYF.

This clonotype came up a few times. This chain joins TRBV12-3 or TRBV12-4 and TRBJ1-2, with D uncertain. This CDR3 is 13 amino acids long. The V and J ends lost 11 bases and 8 bases respectively, with 21 bases between them. The CDR3 here is CACLTPGYLGYTF. For the CDR3, the DNA is TGTGCCTGCTTGACTCCGGGTTATTTGGGCTACACCTTC.